The present entry profiles one T cell receptor beta chain with its context. Its antigen remains unidentified. Base qualities were left out, and no much larger clone turns up one base away. These data originate in a study of post-analysis software for immune sequencing data (dated by TCRdb to the mid-2010s). For context, the study as a whole: Recorded disease courses included relapsing-remitting, secondary progressive and progressive-relapsing multiple sclerosis, with some patients lacking subtype annotation. The patient repertoires were compared against approximately twelve previously published healthy control repertoires obtained from donors aged about 6 to 28 years. A subset of samples was prepared in parallel using single-end sample barcoding, then pooled and co-amplified after Illumina adapter ligation.

TCR beta repertoires were profiled from peripheral blood of over 10 young patients with multiple sclerosis to demonstrate the VDJtools post-analysis software. The multiple sclerosis patients were children and adolescents ranging in age from roughly 6 to 15 years. On the study overall, not on this receptor specifically: Normalized Chao1 diversity was significantly lower in multiple sclerosis patients than controls, suggesting substantial peripheral T-cell clonal expansion. Direct clustering with F measure showed strong co-clustering of samples prepared in the same batch, prompting a batch-effect correction. Roughly 5 TRBV segments, including TRBV5-6, TRBV5-1 and TRBV20-1, were significantly more frequent in patients than controls. The multiple sclerosis patient group was slightly younger than the control group.

Receptor amplification or capture employed PCR. These reads were obtained on an Illumina HiSeq 2500. Unique molecular identifiers were incorporated into TCR beta cDNA libraries to reduce PCR and sequencing biases. Per 1 to 10 million input T cells, some 500,000 cDNA molecules were obtained, such that each molecule approximated one T cell. The same protocol used for the earlier healthy control dataset was applied to prepare and sequence the patient libraries. Within a given batch, samples were prepared together, multiplexed and sequenced on the same HiSeq lane. Under the source paper's analysis protocol: Raw barcoded reads were processed with MIGEC, discarding single-read molecular identifier groups before consensus assembly and CDR3 extraction. Clonotype tables were post-analysed with VDJtools, normalizing diversity by down-sampling all datasets to the smallest sample size. To correct batch-related cross-sample contamination, repertoire overlap clustering matched CDR3 amino acid sequences but not nucleotide sequences. In-frame beta chains were kept once TCRdb had trimmed the public reads at Q25 with fastp and called clones with MiXCR. Here each entry gathers all rows of one CDR3 protein and keeps the most common genes and DNA. These V and J calls are TCRdb output, not the study's own analysis. The sample table shows some 800,000 distinct CDR3 sequences, and around 46% are seen once. 4.9% of the sample lies in the top ten.

V lost 5 bases and J lost 1 base; the stretch between them is 14 bases long. Taken from the germline V gene (reference sequence), the CDR1 and CDR2 loops are SEHNR and FQNEAQ. Reading from cysteine to phenylalanine, the CDR3 counts 15 amino acids. CDR3 DNA only is kept here, 45 bases in frame from base 1. The sequence links TRBV7-9 to TRBJ1-1; tentative D gene TRBD1, with 6 bases matching. The specimen was blood. This clonotype originated in a girl aged 10 to 17 with multiple sclerosis. The base sequence is TGTGCCAGCAGCCTCCAGGGGCGACCGAACACTGAAGCTTTCTTT. The translation is CASSLQGRPNTEAFF.